This TCR beta chain was captured by sequencing in a study of OX40 agonist ivuxolimab in advanced cancers. Repertoires were generated with immunoSEQ multiplex PCR, while TCRdb's copy carries only in-frame clones and drops some. The data show just over 35,000 clones, roughly 72% seen once. This TCR derives from an adult with an advanced solid tumor such as melanoma, head and neck, liver or kidney cancer. This sample comprised CD4+ or CD8+ T cells sorted from blood, obtained in a trial of the OX40 agonist ivuxolimab.

In DNA, the CDR3 is TGCGCCAGCAGCTCGACAGGGGACAAAAACATTCAGTACTTC. This sequence encodes CASSSTGDKNIQYF. The V gene is TRBV5-1, the J gene TRBJ2-4, with 8 bases matching TRBD1. Losses at the gene ends were 3 bases for V and 3 bases for J; bases not matched to a gene: 2. This CDR3 comprises 14 residues. Germline V gene data show CDR1 as SGHRS and CDR2 as YFSETQ. Full variable domain (remainder filled in from reference TRBV5-1 and TRBJ2-4): KAGVTQTPRYLIKTRGQQVTLSCSPISGHRSVSWYQQTPGQGLQFLFEYFSETQRNKGNFPGRFSGRQFSNSRSEMNVSTLELGDSALYLCASSSTGDKNIQYFGAGTRLSVL.